This TCR beta chain was identified in a study of monozygotic twins with inflammatory bowel disease. Germline V gene data show CDR1 as DFQATT and CDR2 as SNEGSKA (reference sequence). The CDR3 loop spans 14 amino acids. Template-switch reactions added UMIs with a 6-nucleotide sample barcode. Reanalyzing the 5' RACE reads, TCRdb keeps one entry per CDR3 protein, without DNA. The data include 350,000 to 500,000 distinct CDR3 sequences; the top ten clones carry 2% to 2.5%. Sequenced: blood. The V call is TRBV20-1, the J call TRBJ2-3. The TCR originated in a human donor with ulcerative colitis or Crohn's disease, or a healthy co-twin of an affected twin (not recorded which). CDR3 in amino acids: CSAGWEPRTDTQYF.